This passage covers 29 T cell receptor beta chains from one sample sequenced in a study of T cells after yellow fever vaccination. Each CDR3 protein gets one entry after TCRdb re-called the 5' RACE reads with MiXCR. The sample shows 50,000 or so distinct CDR3 sequences, less than 8.5% of them seen only once. Sample: CD8+ T cells not binding an NS4B(214-222) dextramer, sorted from PBMCs, taken about 41 days after the first yellow fever vaccination. The receptors were sampled from a young man who received the YFV17D yellow fever vaccine.

This clonotype has a count of ten or more. The rearrangement uses TRBV29-1 and TRBJ2-3; 8 bases are shared with TRBD2. V lost 3 bases and J lost 3; bases outside the gene matches: 8. CDR3 length equals 15 residues. Germline V gene sequence: CDR1 SQVTM, CDR2 ANQGSEA. The CDR3 nucleotides read TGCAGCGTTGAGCCACTAGCGGACCTGACAGATACGCAGTATTTT. Protein product: CSVEPLADLTDTQYF.

This clonotype was found a few times. The chain combines TRBV3-1 with TRBJ1-1, with D possibly matching TRBD1 (5 bases). In germline, CDR1 is LGHDT, CDR2 YNNKEL (reference sequence). The CDR3 length is 12 residues. V lost 5 bases and J 7 bases, leaving 11 bases between the germline ends. The CDR3 sequence: CASSNPGYEAFF. Here the CDR3 DNA reads TGTGCCAGCAGCAACCCAGGGTATGAAGCTTTCTTT.

This clonotype was detected a few times. V usage is TRBV27 and J usage is TRBJ2-2, with 8 bases fitting TRBD1. Germline-derived CDR1 and CDR2 are MNHEY and SMNVEV (reference sequence). After removal of 5 bases from V and 6 bases from J, the junction contained 2 bases not matched to a gene. The CDR3 loop spans 13 amino acids. CDR3: CASSTTGAGELFF. CDR3 sequence (DNA): TGTGCCAGCAGTACGACAGGGGCCGGGGAGCTGTTTTTT.

This clonotype occurred a few times. This sequence joins TRBV20-1 and TRBJ1-2; D might be TRBD1 (5 bases). Trimming took 6 bases from V and 4 from J, leaving 18 bases between them. This CDR3 is built from 14 residues. Germline V gene data show CDR1 as DFQATT and CDR2 as SNEGSKA (reference sequence). The CDR3 DNA reads as TGCAGTGCAGAACCCGCAGGGCCTGCCTATGGCTACACCTTC. Translation: CSAEPAGPAYGYTF.

This clonotype was observed at least ten times. The chain carries TRBV11-2 and TRBJ2-5, with TRBD2 as a possible D gene (7 bases). From germline, CDR1 is SGHAT and CDR2 FQNNGV. The CDR3 consists of 18 residues. V dropped 5 bases and J dropped 0 bases, with 22 bases sitting between them. CDR3 loop: CASSHRLAGGGDQETQYF. The CDR3 DNA reads as TGTGCCAGCAGCCACCGCCTGGCTGGAGGGGGGGACCAAGAGACCCAGTACTTC.

This clonotype was counted many times. J is TRBJ2-1 and V is TRBV20-1, with D maybe TRBD2 (5 bases). The CDR3 is made up of 15 amino acids. Germline-derived CDR1 and CDR2 are DFQATT and SNEGSKA (reference sequence). V lost 1 base, J lost 2 bases, and 12 bases lay in between. CDR3 residues: CSARGLALPYNEQFF. As DNA, the CDR3 is TGCAGTGCTAGAGGTCTAGCCCTACCCTACAATGAGCAGTTCTTC.

The chain recombines TRBV12-3 or TRBV12-4 with TRBJ1-1; D is unclear. CDR3 length: 13 residues. V gave up 7 bases and J gave up 4 bases, with 13 bases separating them. CDR3 nucleotide sequence: TGTGCCAGCACCCCGTGGGTGGCCACTGAAGCTTTCTTT. Its translation is CASTPWVATEAFF.

This clonotype was detected ten times or more. The CDR3 sequence: CARSVGLGGNEQFF. The CDR3 nucleotides read TGTGCCAGATCCGTCGGGCTCGGAGGTAATGAGCAGTTCTTC. The chain couples TRBV2 to TRBJ2-1, with D possibly matching TRBD2 (5 bases). Germline CDR1 SNHLY, CDR2 FYNNEI. The V end lost 9 bases, the J end lost 7 bases, and 19 bases lay between the germline ends. There are 14 residues in the CDR3.

This clonotype showed up just a few times. The J gene is TRBJ2-1, the V gene TRBV20-1; the match to TRBD2 covers 12 bases. The CDR3 is made up of 14 amino acids. V was clipped by 5 bases and J by 7 bases; unmatched bases: 6. Germline assignment: CDR1 DFQATT and CDR2 SNEGSKA (reference sequence). The DNA for the CDR3 is TGCAGTGCTCAACTAGCGGGGGGTGGAAATGAGCAGTTCTTC. Its protein is CSAQLAGGGNEQFF.

This clonotype was counted once. V is TRBV27 and J is TRBJ1-6, with D perhaps TRBD1 (5 bases). CDR1 is MNHEY and CDR2 is SMNVEV in the germline V gene (reference sequence). The V and J ends lost 8 bases and 2 bases respectively, with 16 bases between them. The CDR3 covers 16 residues. CDR3 nucleotide sequence: TGTGCCAGCGGAAGTCGGGGGGTTCCCTATAATTCACCCCTCCACTTT. Translating it yields CASGSRGVPYNSPLHF.

This clonotype was observed many times. V gene TRBV6-2 or TRBV6-3 combines with J gene TRBJ2-1; D may correspond to TRBD1 or TRBD2 (6 bases each). Trimming removed 2 bases from V and 7 bases from J, with 18 bases in between. The germline V gene has CDR1 MNHEY and CDR2 SVGEGT. This CDR3 contains 16 residues. CDR3 sequence (DNA): TGTGCCAGCAGTTACCTCCCAGGGGACTCCCGGAATGAGCAGTTCTTC. Its translation: CASSYLPGDSRNEQFF.

This clonotype was counted at least ten times. The chain has TRBV27 and TRBJ1-5; 7 positions match TRBD1. The CDR3 is 14 amino acids. The germline V gene encodes CDR1 MNHEY and CDR2 SMNVEV (reference sequence). V dropped 3 bases and J dropped 5; count of bases not matched to a gene: 4. CDR3 amino acids: CASSFGQDDQPQHF. CDR3 coding DNA: TGTGCCAGCAGTTTTGGACAGGACGATCAGCCCCAGCATTTT.

About this clonotype: A read error may explain this, as a much larger clone is one base away. The genes are TRBV7-2 and TRBJ1-1; 8 nucleotides align to TRBD1. The CDR3 runs to 15 residues. Germline V gene data show CDR1 as SGHTA and CDR2 as FQGNSA. The CDR3 loop is CASSRTGWRNAEAFF. The CDR3, as DNA: TGTGCCAGCAGCAGGACAGGGTGGCGGAACGCTGAAGCTTTCTTT. Full variable domain (missing parts from reference TRBV7-2 and TRBJ1-1): GAGVSQSPSNKVTEKGKDVELRCDPISGHTALYWYRQSLGQGLEFLIYFQGNSAPDKSGLPSDRFSAERTGGSVSTLTIQRTQQEDSAVYLCASSRTGWRNAEAFFGQGTRLTVV.

The genes are TRBV5-5 and TRBJ1-5; TRBD1 matches 8 bases. This CDR3 is built from 15 residues. The V gene's germline CDR1 is SGHKS and CDR2 YYEKEE (reference sequence). V lost 2 bases and J lost 6; bases outside the gene matches: 7. The CDR3 loop is CASSFFYRGVQPQHF. The CDR3 DNA is TGTGCCAGCAGCTTCTTTTACAGGGGGGTTCAGCCCCAGCATTTT. Together with reference TRBV5-5 and TRBJ1-5, the CDR3 gives the full variable domain: DAGVTQSPTHLIKTRGQQVTLRCSPISGHKSVSWYQQVLGQGPQFIFQYYEKEERGRGNFPDRFSARQFPNYSSELNVNALLLGDSALYLCASSFFYRGVQPQHFGDGTRLSIL.

This clonotype has a handful of counts. The gene calls are TRBV7-9 and TRBJ2-7, with unresolved D. The CDR3 loop spans 15 amino acids. Germline CDR1 and CDR2: SEHNR and FQNEAQ (reference sequence). The V and J ends lost 4 bases and 2 bases respectively, with 15 bases between them. CDR3 region: CASSYGRVKTYEQYF. The CDR3 region has the DNA TGTGCCAGCAGCTACGGACGGGTGAAAACCTACGAGCAGTACTTC.

There are many counts of this clonotype. This chain uses TRBV4-1 with TRBJ2-7, with 8 positions matching TRBD2. J gave up 5 bases and V 3 bases, and 3 bases lay outside the gene matches. The germline V gene has CDR1 MGHRA and CDR2 YSYEKL. The CDR3 spans 13 residues. CDR3 amino acids: CASSQATSDEQYV. In nucleotides, the CDR3 is TGCGCCAGCAGCCAGGCGACTAGCGACGAGCAGTACGTC.

This clonotype was counted at least ten times. V is TRBV20-1 and J is TRBJ1-1, with D tentatively TRBD1 (5 bases). This CDR3 region has 13 residues. CDR1 and CDR2 from the germline V gene are DFQATT and SNEGSKA (reference sequence). The germline V and J ends were trimmed by 2 bases and 1 base, with 8 bases remaining between them. DNA of the CDR3: TGCAGTGCTAGAAAAAGGGGGAACACTGAAGCTTTCTTT. This encodes CSARKRGNTEAFF.

In its sample, this clonotype was seen many times. The CDR3 coding sequence is TGTGCCAGCAGCTTAGAGGGGGACAGCTCAAATTCACCCCTCCACTTT. It encodes CASSLEGDSSNSPLHF. V and J are TRBV7-6 and TRBJ1-6, with 7 bases aligning to TRBD1. Trimming cost V 1 base and J 7 bases; bases outside gene matches: 7. CDR1 is SGHVS and CDR2 is FNYEAQ in the germline V gene. CDR3 length: 16 residues. The full variable domain, in which reference TRBV7-6 and TRBJ1-6 provide the parts outside the CDR3, is GAGVSQSPRYKVTKRGQDVALRCDPISGHVSLYWYRQALGQGPEFLTYFNYEAQQDKSGLPNDRFSAERPEGSISTLTIQRTEQRDSAMYRCASSLEGDSSNSPLHFGNGTRLTVT.

This clonotype has just a few counts. The chain joins TRBV20-1 to TRBJ2-7; either TRBD1 or TRBD2 may fit D (6 bases each). V lost 0 bases, J lost 4 bases, and 13 bases lay in between. This CDR3 comprises 14 residues. The V gene's germline CDR1 is DFQATT and CDR2 SNEGSKA (reference sequence). The CDR3 nucleotides are TGCAGTGCTAGAGACAGGGGAGGTTGGTACGAGCAGTACTTC. This sequence encodes CSARDRGGWYEQYF.

In its sample, this clonotype was seen a few times. This chain joins TRBV7-6 and TRBJ2-5; the match to TRBD2 covers 14 bases. Germline assignment: CDR1 SGHVS and CDR2 FNYEAQ. The CDR3 covers 15 residues. V was pared by 5 bases and J by 5 bases, with 4 bases of the junction left unmatched. The CDR3, as DNA: TGTGCCAGCAGCCCGCGGACTAGCGGGGGGGAGACCCAGTACTTC. Its protein product is CASSPRTSGGETQYF.

This clonotype was picked up many times. J is TRBJ2-7 and V is TRBV27; 11 nucleotides match TRBD2. Germline V gene data show CDR1 as MNHEY and CDR2 as SMNVEV (reference sequence). The ends lost 4 bases at V and 7 bases at J; junction bases unmatched: 6. CDR3 length: 14 amino acids. The CDR3 spells CASSYTSGGREQYF. The CDR3 DNA is TGTGCCAGCAGTTACACTAGCGGGGGTCGTGAGCAGTACTTC.

J is TRBJ2-7 and V is TRBV29-1; maybe TRBD2 (5 bases). The length of the CDR3 is 11 residues. The germline V and J ends were trimmed by 3 bases and 6 bases, with 9 bases remaining between them. Germline V gene sequence: CDR1 SQVTM, CDR2 ANQGSEA. Here the CDR3 reads CSVEDGGEQYF. The CDR3 coding sequence is TGCAGCGTTGAGGACGGAGGCGAGCAGTACTTC.

This clonotype came up a few times. This chain connects TRBV6-4 to TRBJ2-1; 8 bases are a match to TRBD1. Trimming at V came to 3 bases and at J to 8 bases, leaving 6 bases not matched to a gene. The V gene's germline CDR1 is MRHNA and CDR2 SNTAGT. This CDR3 is 14 amino acids long. CDR3 in DNA: TGTGCCAGCAGTGAGACCCAGGGGGCGGATGAGCAGTTCTTC. Its translation: CASSETQGADEQFF.

The sample holds many counts of this clonotype. The chain employs TRBV4-3 and TRBJ2-6, with D possibly TRBD1 on 6 matching bases. Germline V gene lookup returns CDR1 LGHNA and CDR2 YSLEER. V lost 3 bases and J 5 bases, leaving 8 bases between the germline ends. The CDR3 contains 14 residues. CDR3 sequence: CASSQGARANVLTF. CDR3 coding DNA: TGCGCCAGCAGCCAGGGGGCCAGGGCCAACGTCCTGACTTTC.

CDR3 DNA: TGTGCCAGCAGCTTGCACCGCACAGATACGCAGTATTTT. This translates into CASSLHRTDTQYF. V is TRBV5-6 and J is TRBJ2-3; D is unresolved. This CDR3 spans 13 amino acids. V dropped 1 base and J dropped 1 base, with 4 bases sitting between them. Germline CDR1 SGHDT, CDR2 YYEEEE.

This clonotype was counted at least ten times. The chain employs TRBV25-1 and TRBJ1-4; 8 bases are shared with TRBD1. Germline V CDR1 and CDR2: MGHDK, SYGVNS. This CDR3 has 18 amino acids. V lost 5 bases, J lost 0 bases, and 11 bases stayed unmatched. Here the CDR3 reads CASSSWTGMGATNEKLFF. CDR3 DNA: TGTGCCAGCAGTAGTTGGACAGGGATGGGCGCAACTAATGAAAAACTGTTTTTT.

This clonotype was recorded at least ten times. The rearrangement uses TRBV11-2 and TRBJ2-3; D is possibly TRBD1 (5 bases). V was trimmed by 5 bases and J by 6 bases, leaving 15 bases between them. The CDR3 contains 14 residues. Looked up from germline, CDR1 is SGHAT and CDR2 is FQNNGV. The CDR3 loop is CASSVTGARDTQYF. CDR3 nucleotide sequence: TGTGCCAGCAGCGTCACTGGGGCCCGGGATACGCAGTATTTT.

The chain couples TRBV7-6 to TRBJ2-3, with TRBD2 matching over 12 bases. The junction had 9 bases not matched to a gene; V was cut back by 5 bases and J by 6 bases. Germline V gene lookup returns CDR1 SGHVS and CDR2 FNYEAQ. The CDR3 contains 16 residues. The CDR3 loop is CASSLDPSGGGDTQYF. The CDR3 nucleotides read TGTGCCAGCAGCCTAGACCCTAGCGGGGGGGGTGATACGCAGTATTTT.

This clonotype appeared many times. The V and J genes are TRBV6-1 and TRBJ2-5; 8 positions match TRBD1. This CDR3 region has 14 residues. J gave up 5 bases and V 5 bases, and 7 bases lay outside the gene matches. Looked up from germline, CDR1 is MNHNS and CDR2 is SASEGT. CDR3 coding DNA: TGTGCCAGCAGTCGGACAGGGCCCTGGGAGACCCAGTACTTC. Residues: CASSRTGPWETQYF.